The 7 T cell receptor beta chains reported below all come from one sample, sequenced in a study of OX40 agonist ivuxolimab in advanced cancers. The library came from the immunoSEQ multiplex PCR assay. TCRdb stores this immuneACCESS table with in-frame sequences only. Part of the clones is absent; in the studies checked, under half of the shortfall reflects unresolved V genes, and no reason is known for the rest. Across this sample there are 65,000 to 90,000 clones, with 70% to 90% seen only once. The ten largest account for less than 6.5% of the sample. Sequenced here: CD4+ or CD8+ T cells sorted from blood, sampled in a trial of the OX40 agonist ivuxolimab. The receptors originated from an adult with an advanced solid tumor such as melanoma, head and neck, liver or kidney cancer.

The chain is built from TRBV7-9 and TRBJ2-1; no reliable D call. Germline V CDR1 and CDR2: SEHNR, FQNEAQ (reference sequence). This CDR3 contains 13 residues. V gave up 9 bases and J gave up 3 bases, with 12 bases separating them. The CDR3: CARSGLLYNEQFF. The CDR3 nucleotides read TGTGCCAGATCGGGCCTCCTCTACAATGAGCAGTTCTTC.

This chain joins TRBV15 and TRBJ1-1, with D uncertain. The V end lost 5 bases, the J end lost 3 bases, and 7 bases lay between the germline ends. The CDR3 loop spans 12 amino acids. From germline, CDR1 is LNHNV and CDR2 YYDKDF (reference sequence). CDR3 coding DNA: TGTGCCACCAGCTGGGTGGACACTGAAGCTTTCTTT. The encoded protein is CATSWVDTEAFF.

The chain recombines TRBV28 with TRBJ2-7; 9 nucleotides agree with TRBD2. CDR1 is MDHEN and CDR2 is SYDVKM in the germline V gene. The CDR3 has 17 residues. J gave up 0 bases and V 4 bases, and 10 bases lay outside the gene matches. The CDR3 loop is CASSYNPLAGRSYEQYF. DNA of the CDR3: TGTGCCAGCAGTTACAACCCGCTAGCGGGGCGCTCCTACGAGCAGTACTTC. Full variable domain (outside the CDR3, taken from reference TRBV28 and TRBJ2-7): DVKVTQSSRYLVKRTGEKVFLECVQDMDHENMFWYRQDPGLGLRLIYFSYDVKMKEKGDIPEGYSVSREKKERFSLILESASTNQTSMYLCASSYNPLAGRSYEQYFGPGTRLTVT.

V gene TRBV5-4 combines with J gene TRBJ2-7; D gene ambiguous. The V gene lost 4 bases and the J gene lost 3 bases, with 11 bases spanning the gap. The V gene's germline CDR1 is SGHNT and CDR2 YYREEE (reference sequence). The CDR3 is 13 amino acids. DNA for the CDR3: TGTGCCAGCAGCCAAGGGCCTGTCTACGAGCAGTACTTC. Translated: CASSQGPVYEQYF.

The J gene is TRBJ2-2, the V gene TRBV6-6, with D possibly being TRBD1 (7 bases). CDR1 and CDR2 from the germline V gene are MNHNY and SVGAGI (reference sequence). The CDR3 has 14 residues. Trimming removed 8 bases from V and 8 bases from J, with 18 bases in between. CDR3 nucleotides: TGTGCCAGCGGTGGCAGGGGGGCTATTGGGGAGCTGTTTTTT. Residues: CASGGRGAIGELFF.

This clone came up once. V usage is TRBV2 and J usage is TRBJ1-1, with D unresolved. V lost 4 bases, J lost 2 bases, and 5 bases lay in between. The CDR3 runs 12 residues. From germline, CDR1 is SNHLY and CDR2 FYNNEI. The CDR3 nucleotides read TGTGCCAGCAGTGCCTCAAACACTGAAGCTTTCTTT. Encoded protein: CASSASNTEAFF.

The chain is built from TRBV27 and TRBJ1-2; D is possibly TRBD1 (5 bases). CDR1 and CDR2 from the germline V gene are MNHEY and SMNVEV (reference sequence). The germline V and J ends were trimmed by 8 bases and 6 bases, with 16 bases remaining between them. CDR3 length: 13 residues. The DNA for the CDR3 is TGTGCCAGCCTGGGGGAGGGGCTGGATGGCTACACCTTC. It translates to CASLGEGLDGYTF.